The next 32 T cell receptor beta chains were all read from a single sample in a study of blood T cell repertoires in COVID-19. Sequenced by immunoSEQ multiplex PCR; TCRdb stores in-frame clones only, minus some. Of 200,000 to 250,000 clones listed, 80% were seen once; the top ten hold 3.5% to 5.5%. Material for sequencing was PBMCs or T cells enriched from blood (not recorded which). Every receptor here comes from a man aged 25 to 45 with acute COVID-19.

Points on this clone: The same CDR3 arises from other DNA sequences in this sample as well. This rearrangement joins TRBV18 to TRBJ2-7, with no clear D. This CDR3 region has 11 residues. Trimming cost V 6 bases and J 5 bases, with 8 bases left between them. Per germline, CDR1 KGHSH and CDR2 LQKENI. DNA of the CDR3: TGTGCCAGCTCTCCTCGGGACGAGCAGTACTTC. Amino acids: CASSPRDEQYF.

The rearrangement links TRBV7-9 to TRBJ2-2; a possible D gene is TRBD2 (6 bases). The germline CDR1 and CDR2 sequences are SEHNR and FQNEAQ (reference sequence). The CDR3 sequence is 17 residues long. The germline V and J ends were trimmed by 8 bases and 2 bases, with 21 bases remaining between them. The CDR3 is CASSRALADLNTGELFF. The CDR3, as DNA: TGTGCCAGCTCCCGAGCTTTAGCGGACCTCAACACCGGGGAGCTGTTTTTT.

The CDR3 DNA sequence: TGTGCCAGCAGCTCCGGACTCCACTACGAGCAGTACTTC. It encodes CASSSGLHYEQYF. The gene calls are TRBV7-6 and TRBJ2-7, with D perhaps TRBD2 (5 bases). Deletions cut 4 bases from V and 3 bases from J, with 10 bases between. Per the germline V gene, CDR1 is SGHVS and CDR2 is FNYEAQ. The CDR3 length is 13 residues.

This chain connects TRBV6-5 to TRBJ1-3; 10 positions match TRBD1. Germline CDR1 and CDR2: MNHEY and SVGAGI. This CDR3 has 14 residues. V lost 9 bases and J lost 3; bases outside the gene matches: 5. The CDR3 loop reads CASGGQGFGNTIYF. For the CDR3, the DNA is TGTGCCAGTGGGGGACAGGGGTTTGGAAACACCATATATTTT.

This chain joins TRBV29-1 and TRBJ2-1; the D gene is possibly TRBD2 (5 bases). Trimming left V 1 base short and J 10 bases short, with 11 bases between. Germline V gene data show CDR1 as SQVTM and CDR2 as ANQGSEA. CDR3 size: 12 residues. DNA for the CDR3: TGCAGCGTTGAAGTGGGAGTACGAGAGCAGTTCTTC. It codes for CSVEVGVREQFF.

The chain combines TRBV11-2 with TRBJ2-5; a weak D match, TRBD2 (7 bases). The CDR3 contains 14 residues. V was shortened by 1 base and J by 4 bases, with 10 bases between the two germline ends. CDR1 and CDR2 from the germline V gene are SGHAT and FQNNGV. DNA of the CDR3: TGTGCCAGCAGCTTAGTAAGGGGGGGAGAGACCCAGTACTTC. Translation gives CASSLVRGGETQYF.

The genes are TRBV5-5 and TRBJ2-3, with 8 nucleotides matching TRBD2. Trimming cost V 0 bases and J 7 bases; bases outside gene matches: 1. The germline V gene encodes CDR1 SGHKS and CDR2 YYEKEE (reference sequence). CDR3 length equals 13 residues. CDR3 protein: CASSLERGYTQYF. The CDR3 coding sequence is TGTGCCAGCAGCTTGGAGCGGGGGTATACGCAGTATTTT.

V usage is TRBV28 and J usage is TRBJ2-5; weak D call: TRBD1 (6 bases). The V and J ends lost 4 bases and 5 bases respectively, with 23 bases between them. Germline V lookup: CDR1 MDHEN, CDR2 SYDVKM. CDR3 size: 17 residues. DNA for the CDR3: TGTGCCAGCAGTTCGCCCCCCGGATGGATCCAGGGGGAGACCCAGTACTTC. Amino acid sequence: CASSSPPGWIQGETQYF.

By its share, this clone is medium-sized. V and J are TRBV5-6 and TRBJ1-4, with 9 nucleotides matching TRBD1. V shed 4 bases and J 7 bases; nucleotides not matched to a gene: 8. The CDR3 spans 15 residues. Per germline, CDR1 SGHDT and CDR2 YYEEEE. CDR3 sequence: CASSNTGGAGEKLFF. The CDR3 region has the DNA TGTGCCAGCAGCAATACAGGGGGCGCGGGTGAAAAACTGTTTTTT.

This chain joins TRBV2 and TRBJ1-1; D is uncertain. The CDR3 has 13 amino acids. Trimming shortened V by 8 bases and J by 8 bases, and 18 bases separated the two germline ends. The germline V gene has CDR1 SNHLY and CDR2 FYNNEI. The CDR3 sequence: CASLKGTGGEAFF. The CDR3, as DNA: TGTGCCAGCCTAAAAGGTACGGGAGGAGAAGCTTTCTTT.

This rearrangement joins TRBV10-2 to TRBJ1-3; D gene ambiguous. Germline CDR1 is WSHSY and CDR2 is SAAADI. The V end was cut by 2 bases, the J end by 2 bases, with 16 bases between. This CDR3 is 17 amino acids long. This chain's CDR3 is CASSEVSVVGPGNTIYF. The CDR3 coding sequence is TGCGCCAGCAGTGAGGTATCCGTAGTGGGCCCTGGAAACACCATATATTTT.

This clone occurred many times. CDR3 bases: TGTGCCAGCAGTCTCAGGGCGGGACAGCCCCAGCATTTT. It encodes CASSLRAGQPQHF. The chain recombines TRBV28 with TRBJ1-5; possible D gene TRBD1, 5 bases. The CDR3 spans 13 residues. Trimming left V 5 bases short and J 7 bases short, with 12 bases between. In germline, CDR1 is MDHEN, CDR2 SYDVKM.

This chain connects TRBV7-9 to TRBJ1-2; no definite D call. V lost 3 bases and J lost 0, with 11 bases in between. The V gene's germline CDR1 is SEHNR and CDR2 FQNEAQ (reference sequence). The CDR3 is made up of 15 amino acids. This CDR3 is CASSLIGSPNYGYTF. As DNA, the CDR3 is TGTGCCAGCAGCTTGATTGGCTCTCCTAACTATGGCTACACCTTC.

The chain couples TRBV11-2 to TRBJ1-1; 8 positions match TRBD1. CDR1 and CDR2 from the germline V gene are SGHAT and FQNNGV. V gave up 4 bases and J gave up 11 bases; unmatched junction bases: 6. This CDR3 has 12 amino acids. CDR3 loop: CASSYTTGEAFF. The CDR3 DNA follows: TGTGCCAGCAGCTATACGACAGGGGAGGCTTTCTTT.

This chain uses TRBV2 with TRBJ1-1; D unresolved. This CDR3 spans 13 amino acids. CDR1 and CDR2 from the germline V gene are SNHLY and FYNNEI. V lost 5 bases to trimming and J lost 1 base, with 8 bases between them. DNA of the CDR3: TGTGCCAGCAGTTCGTCCGGGAACACTGAAGCTTTCTTT. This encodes CASSSSGNTEAFF.

The CDR3 DNA is TGTGCCAGCAGGGGGACAGGGATGTTCTACGAGCAGTACTTC. Protein: CASRGTGMFYEQYF. V usage is TRBV6-4 and J usage is TRBJ2-7; the match to TRBD1 covers 9 bases. The CDR3 sequence is 14 residues long. The germline CDR1 and CDR2 sequences are MRHNA and SNTAGT. The junction had 6 bases not matched to a gene; V was cut back by 6 bases and J by 3 bases.

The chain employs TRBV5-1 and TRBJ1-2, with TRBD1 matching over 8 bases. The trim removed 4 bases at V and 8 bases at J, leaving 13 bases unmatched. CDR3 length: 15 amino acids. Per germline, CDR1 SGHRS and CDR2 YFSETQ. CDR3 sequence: CASSPSGQGPWGYTF. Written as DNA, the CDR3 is TGCGCCAGCAGCCCCTCCGGACAGGGACCTTGGGGCTACACCTTC.

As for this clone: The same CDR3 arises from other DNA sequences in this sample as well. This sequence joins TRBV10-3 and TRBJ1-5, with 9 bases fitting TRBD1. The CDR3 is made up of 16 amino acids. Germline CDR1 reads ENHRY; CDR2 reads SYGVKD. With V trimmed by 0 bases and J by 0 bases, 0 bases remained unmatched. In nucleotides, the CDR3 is TGTGCCATCAGTGAGTCACAGGGGGCTAGCAATCAGCCCCAGCATTTT. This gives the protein CAISESQGASNQPQHF.

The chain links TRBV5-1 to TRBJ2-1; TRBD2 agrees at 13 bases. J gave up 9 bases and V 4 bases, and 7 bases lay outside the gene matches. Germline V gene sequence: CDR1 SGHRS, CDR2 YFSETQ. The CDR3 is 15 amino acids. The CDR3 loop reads CASSLGTSGEGEQFF. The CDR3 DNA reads TGCGCCAGCAGCCTCGGGACTAGCGGGGAAGGTGAGCAGTTCTTC.

This CDR3 is CASGPLQGNSGNTIYF. The CDR3 DNA is TGTGCTAGTGGTCCTCTACAGGGAAATTCTGGAAACACCATATATTTT. V usage is TRBV12-5 and J usage is TRBJ1-3, with D tentatively TRBD1 (6 bases). Germline CDR1 and CDR2: LGHNT and FRNRAP. V was pared by 5 bases and J by 1 base, with 15 bases between. The CDR3 extends over 16 amino acids.

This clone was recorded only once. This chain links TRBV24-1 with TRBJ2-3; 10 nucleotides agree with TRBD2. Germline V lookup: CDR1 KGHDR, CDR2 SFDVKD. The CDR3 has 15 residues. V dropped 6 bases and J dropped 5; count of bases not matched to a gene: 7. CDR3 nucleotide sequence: TGTGCCACCAGTATAGCGGGGGGCCAAGTAGATACGCAGTATTTT. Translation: CATSIAGGQVDTQYF.

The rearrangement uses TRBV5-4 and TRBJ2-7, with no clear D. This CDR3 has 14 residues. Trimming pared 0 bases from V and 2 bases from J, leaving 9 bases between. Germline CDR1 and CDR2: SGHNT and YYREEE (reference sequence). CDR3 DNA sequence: TGTGCCAGCAGCTTGGGCTTCAGCGCCTACGAGCAGTACTTC. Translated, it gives CASSLGFSAYEQYF. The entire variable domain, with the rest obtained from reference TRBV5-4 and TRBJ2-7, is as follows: ETGVTQSPTHLIKTRGQQVTLRCSSQSGHNTVSWYQQALGQGPQFIFQYYREEENGRGNFPPRFSGLQFPNYSSELNVNALELDDSALYLCASSLGFSAYEQYFGPGTRLTVT.

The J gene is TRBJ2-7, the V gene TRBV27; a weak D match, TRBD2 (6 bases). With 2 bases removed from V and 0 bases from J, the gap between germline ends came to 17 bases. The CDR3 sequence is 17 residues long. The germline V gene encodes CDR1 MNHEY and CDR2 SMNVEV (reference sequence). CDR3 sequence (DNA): TGTGCCAGCAGTTTAAAAGTCGGAGGGGTTAGCTCCTACGAGCAGTACTTC. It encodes CASSLKVGGVSSYEQYF.

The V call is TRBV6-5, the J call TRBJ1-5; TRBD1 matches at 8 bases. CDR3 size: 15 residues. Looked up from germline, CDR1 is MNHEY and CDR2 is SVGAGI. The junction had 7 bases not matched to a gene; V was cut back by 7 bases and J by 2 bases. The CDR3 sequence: CASKSQGAGNQPQHF. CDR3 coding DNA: TGTGCCAGCAAATCCCAGGGGGCTGGCAATCAGCCCCAGCATTTT.

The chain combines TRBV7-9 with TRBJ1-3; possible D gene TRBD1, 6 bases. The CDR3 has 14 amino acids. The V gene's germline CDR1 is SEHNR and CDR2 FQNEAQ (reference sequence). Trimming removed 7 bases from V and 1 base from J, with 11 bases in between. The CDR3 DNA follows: TGTGCCAGCACCCCAGACAGGTCTGGAAACACCATATATTTT. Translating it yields CASTPDRSGNTIYF.

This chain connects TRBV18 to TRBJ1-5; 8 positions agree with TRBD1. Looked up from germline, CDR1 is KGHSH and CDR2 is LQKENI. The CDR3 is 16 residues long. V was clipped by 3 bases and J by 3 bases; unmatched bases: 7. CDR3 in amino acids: CASSPSGGQVNQPQHF. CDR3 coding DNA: TGTGCCAGCTCACCCTCCGGGGGACAGGTCAATCAGCCCCAGCATTTT.

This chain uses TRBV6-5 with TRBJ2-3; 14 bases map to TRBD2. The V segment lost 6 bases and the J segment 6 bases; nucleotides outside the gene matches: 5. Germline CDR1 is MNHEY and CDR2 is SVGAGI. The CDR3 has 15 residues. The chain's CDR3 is CASSLTSGGADTQYF. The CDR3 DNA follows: TGTGCCAGCAGCCTGACTAGCGGGGGGGCCGATACGCAGTATTTT.

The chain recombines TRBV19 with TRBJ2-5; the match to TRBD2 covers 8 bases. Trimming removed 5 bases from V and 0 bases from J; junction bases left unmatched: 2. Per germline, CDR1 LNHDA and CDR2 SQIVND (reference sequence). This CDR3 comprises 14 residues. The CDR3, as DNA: TGTGCCAGTAGTCGGGGGGGGTACCAAGAGACCCAGTACTTC. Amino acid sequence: CASSRGGYQETQYF.

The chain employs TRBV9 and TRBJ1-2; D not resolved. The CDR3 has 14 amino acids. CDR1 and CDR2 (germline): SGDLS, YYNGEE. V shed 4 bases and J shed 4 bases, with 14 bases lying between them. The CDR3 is CASSQPGSLYGYTF. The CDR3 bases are TGTGCCAGCAGCCAACCAGGATCCCTCTATGGCTACACCTTC.

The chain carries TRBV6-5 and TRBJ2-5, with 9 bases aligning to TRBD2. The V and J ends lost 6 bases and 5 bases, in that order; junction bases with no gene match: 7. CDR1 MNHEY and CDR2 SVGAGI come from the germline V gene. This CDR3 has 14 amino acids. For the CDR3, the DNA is TGTGCCAGCAGCATTAGCGGGGGATCGGAGACCCAGTACTTC. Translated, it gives CASSISGGSETQYF.

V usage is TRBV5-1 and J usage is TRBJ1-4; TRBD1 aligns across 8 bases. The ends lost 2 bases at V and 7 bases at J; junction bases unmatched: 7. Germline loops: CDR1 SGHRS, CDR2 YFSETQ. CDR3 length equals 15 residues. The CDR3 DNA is TGCGCCAGCAGCTTACGGACAGGGAGGAGTGAAAAACTGTTTTTT. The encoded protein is CASSLRTGRSEKLFF.

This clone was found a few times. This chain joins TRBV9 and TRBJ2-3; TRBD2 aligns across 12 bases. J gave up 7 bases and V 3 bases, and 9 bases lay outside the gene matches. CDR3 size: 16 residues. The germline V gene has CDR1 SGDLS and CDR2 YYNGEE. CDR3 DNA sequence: TGTGCCAGCAGCGCAAACCTAGCGGGGGGGCGAAATACGCAGTATTTT. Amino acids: CASSANLAGGRNTQYF.